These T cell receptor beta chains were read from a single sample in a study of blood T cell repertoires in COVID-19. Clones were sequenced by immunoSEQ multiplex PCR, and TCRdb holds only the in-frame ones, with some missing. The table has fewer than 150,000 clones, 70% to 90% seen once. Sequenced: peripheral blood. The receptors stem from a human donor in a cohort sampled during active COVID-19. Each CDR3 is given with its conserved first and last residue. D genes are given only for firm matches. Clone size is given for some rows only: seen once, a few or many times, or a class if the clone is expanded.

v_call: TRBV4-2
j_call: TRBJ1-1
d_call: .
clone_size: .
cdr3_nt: TGTGCCAGCAGCCAAGGTGAAGAGTTTAACACTGAAGCTTTCTTT
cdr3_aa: CASSQGEEFNTEAFF

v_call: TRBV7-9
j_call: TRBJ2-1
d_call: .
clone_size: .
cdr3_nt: TGTGCCAGCAGCTCGCGAGAGTACAATGAGCAGTTCTTC
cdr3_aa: CASSSREYNEQFF

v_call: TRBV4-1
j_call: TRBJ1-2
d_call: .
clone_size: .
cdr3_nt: TGCGCCAGTTCCATTCAGGGGTGGGACTATGGCTACACCTTC
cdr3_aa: CASSIQGWDYGYTF

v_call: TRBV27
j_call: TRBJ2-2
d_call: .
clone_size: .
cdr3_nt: TGTGCCAGCAGTTTACCCGGGACCGGGGAGCTGTTTTTT
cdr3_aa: CASSLPGTGELFF

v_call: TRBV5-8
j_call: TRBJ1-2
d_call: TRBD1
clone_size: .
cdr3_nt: TGTGCCAGCAGTCGACAGGGGGCTTGGGGCTACACCTTC
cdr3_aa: CASSRQGAWGYTF

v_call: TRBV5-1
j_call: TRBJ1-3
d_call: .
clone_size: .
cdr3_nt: TGCGCCAGCAGCTTGGACGGACTTGGAAACACCATATATTTT
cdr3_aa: CASSLDGLGNTIYF

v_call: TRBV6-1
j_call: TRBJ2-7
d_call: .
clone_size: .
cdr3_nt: TGTGCCAGCAGTGAAGACCCCGGCAGGGAGGTCTACGAGCAGTACTTC
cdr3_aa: CASSEDPGREVYEQYF

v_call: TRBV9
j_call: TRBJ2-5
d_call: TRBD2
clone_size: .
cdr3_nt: TGTGCCAGCAGCCCCGGGACTAGCGGGGGGTATTCGGAGACCCAGTACTTC
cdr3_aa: CASSPGTSGGYSETQYF

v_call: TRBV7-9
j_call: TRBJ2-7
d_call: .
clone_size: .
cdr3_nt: TGTGCCAGCAGCCCGGGGTCGGCCTACGAGCAGTACTTC
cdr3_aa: CASSPGSAYEQYF

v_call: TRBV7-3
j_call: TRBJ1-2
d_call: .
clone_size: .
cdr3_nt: TGTGCCAGCAGCTTGGGCAGGGATCACTACACCTTC
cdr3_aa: CASSLGRDHYTF

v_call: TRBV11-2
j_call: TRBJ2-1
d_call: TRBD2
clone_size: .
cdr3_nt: TGTGCCAGCAGCGTAAACCGCGGGGGGGCATCCTACAATGAGCAGTTCTTC
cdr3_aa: CASSVNRGGASYNEQFF

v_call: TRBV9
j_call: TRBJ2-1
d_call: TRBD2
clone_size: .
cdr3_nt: TGTGCCAGCAGCGGTGCTAGCGGGGGGCGGGGTGAGCAGTTCTTC
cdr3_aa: CASSGASGGRGEQFF

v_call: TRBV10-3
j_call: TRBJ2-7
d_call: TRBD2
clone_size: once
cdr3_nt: TGTGCCATCAGTGCTGGGACTAGCGCCTACGAGCAGTACTTC
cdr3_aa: CAISAGTSAYEQYF

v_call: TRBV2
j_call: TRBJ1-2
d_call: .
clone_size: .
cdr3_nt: TGTGCCAGCAGTGATGAGATGCGGGGTTTTGGCTATGGCTACACCTTC
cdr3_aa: CASSDEMRGFGYGYTF

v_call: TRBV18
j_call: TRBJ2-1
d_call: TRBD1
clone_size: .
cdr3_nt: TGTGCCAGCTCCGGACAGGGTGTGCAGTTCTTC
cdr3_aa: CASSGQGVQFF

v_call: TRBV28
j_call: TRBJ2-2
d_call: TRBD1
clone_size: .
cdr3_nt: TGTGCCAGCAGCCTCCGGGACAGGGGACAGGCGGGCGGGGAGCTGTTTTTT
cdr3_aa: CASSLRDRGQAGGELFF

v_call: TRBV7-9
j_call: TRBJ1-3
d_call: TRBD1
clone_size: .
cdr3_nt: TGTGCCAGCAGCTCCCTCGGACAGGGCCAATACTCTGGAAACACCATATATTTT
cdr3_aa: CASSSLGQGQYSGNTIYF

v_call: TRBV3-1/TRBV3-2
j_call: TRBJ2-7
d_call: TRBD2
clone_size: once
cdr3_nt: TGTGCCAGCAGATCCGGACTAGCGGGGGAACTCTACGAGCAGTACTTC
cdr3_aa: CASRSGLAGELYEQYF

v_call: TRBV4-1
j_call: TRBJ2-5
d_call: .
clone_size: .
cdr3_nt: TGCGCCAGCAGCCAAGAGGTCCTCCTAGGTCAAGAGACCCAGTACTTC
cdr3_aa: CASSQEVLLGQETQYF

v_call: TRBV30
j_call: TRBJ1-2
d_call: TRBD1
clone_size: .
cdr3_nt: TGTGCCTCTTTCGGACAGGGCCTCTTC
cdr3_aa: CASFGQGLF

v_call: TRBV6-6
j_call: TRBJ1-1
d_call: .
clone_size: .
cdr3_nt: TGTGCCAGCAGACCCACAGGGCCCGCTGAAGCTTTCTTT
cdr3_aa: CASRPTGPAEAFF

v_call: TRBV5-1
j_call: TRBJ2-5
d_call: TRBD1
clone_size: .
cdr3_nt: TGCGCCAGCAGCCCTCGCCGCGAAACAGGGGTGTACCAAGAGACCCAGTACTTC
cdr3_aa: CASSPRRETGVYQETQYF

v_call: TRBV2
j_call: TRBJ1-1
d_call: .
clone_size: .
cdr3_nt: TGTGCCAGCACTAGGGGAAACACTGAAGCTTTCTTT
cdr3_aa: CASTRGNTEAFF

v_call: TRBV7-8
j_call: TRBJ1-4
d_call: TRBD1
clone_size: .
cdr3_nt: TGTGCCAGCAGCTTAGTAGGGACAGGGGGTTATAATGAAAAACTGTTTTTT
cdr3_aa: CASSLVGTGGYNEKLFF

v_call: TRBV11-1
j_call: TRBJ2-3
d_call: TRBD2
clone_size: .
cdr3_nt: TGTGCCAGCAGCTGGCGGGGGGGCCAGGCAGATACGCAGTATTTT
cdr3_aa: CASSWRGGQADTQYF

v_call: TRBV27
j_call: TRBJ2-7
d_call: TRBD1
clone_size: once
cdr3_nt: TGTGCCAGCAGTCTACGGGGACAGAGAAACTACGAGCAGTACTTC
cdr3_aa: CASSLRGQRNYEQYF

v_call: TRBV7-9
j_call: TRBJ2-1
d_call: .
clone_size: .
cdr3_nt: TGTGCCAGCAGCTTCACGGGGGGCAGCAATGAGCAGTTCTTC
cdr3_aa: CASSFTGGSNEQFF

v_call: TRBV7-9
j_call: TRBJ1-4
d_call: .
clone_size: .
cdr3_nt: TGTGCCAGCAGCATATGGGGCGAAAAACTGTTTTTT
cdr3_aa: CASSIWGEKLFF

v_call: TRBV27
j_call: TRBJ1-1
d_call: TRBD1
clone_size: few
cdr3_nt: TGTGCCAGCAGTCTATCGACAGGGGGGGACACTGAAGCTTTCTTT
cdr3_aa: CASSLSTGGDTEAFF

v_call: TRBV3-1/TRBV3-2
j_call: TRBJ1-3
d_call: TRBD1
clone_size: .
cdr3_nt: TGTGCCAGCAACCAGGGGGCGCTTGGAAACACCATATATTTT
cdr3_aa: CASNQGALGNTIYF

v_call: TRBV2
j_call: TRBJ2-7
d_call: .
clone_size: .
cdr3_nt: TGTGCCAGCAGTGATAGTCTCTACGAGCAGTACTTC
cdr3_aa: CASSDSLYEQYF

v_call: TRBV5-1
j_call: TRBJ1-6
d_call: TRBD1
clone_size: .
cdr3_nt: TGCGCCAGCAGCCCAGGGACAGGGAAGGGTTCACCCCTCCACTTT
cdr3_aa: CASSPGTGKGSPLHF

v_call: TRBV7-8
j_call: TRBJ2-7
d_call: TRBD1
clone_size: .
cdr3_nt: TGTGCCAGCAGCCTAATGGACAGGGGAATTGGCGAGCAGTACTTC
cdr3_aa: CASSLMDRGIGEQYF

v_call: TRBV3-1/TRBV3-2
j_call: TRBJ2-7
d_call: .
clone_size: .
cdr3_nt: TGTGCCAGCAGCCAAGCAACCTCCAGAACAGCCCACTACGAGCAGTACTTC
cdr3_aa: CASSQATSRTAHYEQYF

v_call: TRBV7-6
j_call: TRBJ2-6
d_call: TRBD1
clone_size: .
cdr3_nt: TGTGCCAGCAGCTCACCTACAGGGGTAATATCAGGGGCCAACGTCCTGACTTTC
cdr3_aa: CASSSPTGVISGANVLTF

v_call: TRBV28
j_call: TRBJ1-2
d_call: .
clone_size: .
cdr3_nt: TGTGCCAGCAGTTTGCGCGGCAACTATGGCAACACCTTC
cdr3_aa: CASSLRGNYGNTF

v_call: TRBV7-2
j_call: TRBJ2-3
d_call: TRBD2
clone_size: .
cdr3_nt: TGTGCCAGCAGCTTCAGCGGGGGGCCCACAGATACGCAGTATTTT
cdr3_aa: CASSFSGGPTDTQYF

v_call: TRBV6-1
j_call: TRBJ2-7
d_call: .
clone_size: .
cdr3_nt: TGTGCCAGCAGTGAAAAACGGTTCTACGAGCAGTACTTC
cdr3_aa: CASSEKRFYEQYF

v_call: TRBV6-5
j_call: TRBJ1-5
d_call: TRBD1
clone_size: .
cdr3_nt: TGTGCCAGCAGACCGACAGGGTATAGCAATCAGCCCCAGCATTTT
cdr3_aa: CASRPTGYSNQPQHF

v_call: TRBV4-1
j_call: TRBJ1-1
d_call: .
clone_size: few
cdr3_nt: TGCGCCAGCAGCCAAGACAGGGCATACACTGAAGCTTTCTTT
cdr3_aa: CASSQDRAYTEAFF

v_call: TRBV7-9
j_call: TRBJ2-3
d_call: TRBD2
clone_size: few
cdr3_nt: TGTGCCAGCAGCATTGGGACTAGCGGGTGGGACACAGATACGCAGTATTTT
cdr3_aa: CASSIGTSGWDTDTQYF

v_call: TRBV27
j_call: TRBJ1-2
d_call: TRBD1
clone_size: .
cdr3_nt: TGTGCCAGCAGCGGGACAGCACATTATGGCTACACCTTC
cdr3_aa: CASSGTAHYGYTF

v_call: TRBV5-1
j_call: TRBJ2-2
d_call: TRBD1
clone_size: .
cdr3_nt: TGCGCCAGCAGCTTTGGCCCACAGGGACAGTGGTCCGGGGAGCTGTTTTTT
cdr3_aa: CASSFGPQGQWSGELFF

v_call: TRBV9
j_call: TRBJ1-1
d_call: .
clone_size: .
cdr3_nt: TGTGCCAGCAGCGTCTCACAGGGGAACACTGAAGCTTTCTTT
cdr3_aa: CASSVSQGNTEAFF

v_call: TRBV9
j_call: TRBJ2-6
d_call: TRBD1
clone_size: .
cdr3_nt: TGTGCCAGCAGCACTGGACAGGGGTCTGGGGCCAACGTCCTGACTTTC
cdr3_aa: CASSTGQGSGANVLTF

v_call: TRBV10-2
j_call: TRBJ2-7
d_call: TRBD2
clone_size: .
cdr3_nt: TGCGCCAGCAGAGAAGGGACTAGCGGGCTCTCCTACGAGCAGTACTTC
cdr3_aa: CASREGTSGLSYEQYF

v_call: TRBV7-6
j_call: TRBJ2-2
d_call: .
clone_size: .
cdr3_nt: TGTGCCAGCAGCTTAGCGGCGACTAACACCGGGGAGCTGTTTTTT
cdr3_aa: CASSLAATNTGELFF

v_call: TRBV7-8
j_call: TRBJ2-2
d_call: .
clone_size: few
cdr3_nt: TGTGCCAGCAGCTACAGGGTATCCGGGGAGCTGTTTTTT
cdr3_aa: CASSYRVSGELFF

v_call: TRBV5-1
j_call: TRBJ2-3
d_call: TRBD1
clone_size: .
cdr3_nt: TGCGCCAGCAGCCCGGACAGGGGGAGGCCAGATACGCAGTATTTT
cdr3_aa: CASSPDRGRPDTQYF

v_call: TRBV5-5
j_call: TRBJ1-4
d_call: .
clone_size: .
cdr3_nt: TGTGCCAGCAGCCCTGGACAGCTAGCAACTAATGAAAAACTGTTTTTT
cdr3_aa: CASSPGQLATNEKLFF

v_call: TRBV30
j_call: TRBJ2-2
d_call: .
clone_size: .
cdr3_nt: TGTGCCTGGAATCAGCGGGCCGACACCGGGGAGCTGTTTTTT
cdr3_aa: CAWNQRADTGELFF

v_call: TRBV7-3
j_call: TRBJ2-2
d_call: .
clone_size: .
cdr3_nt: TGTGCCAGCAGCCTCCTTTTTAGTGGTGAAACCGGGGAGCTGTTTTTT
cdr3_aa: CASSLLFSGETGELFF

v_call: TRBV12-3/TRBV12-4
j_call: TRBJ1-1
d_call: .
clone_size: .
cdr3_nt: TGTGCCAGCACTCAGGGCATCAACACTGAAGCTTTCTTT
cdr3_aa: CASTQGINTEAFF

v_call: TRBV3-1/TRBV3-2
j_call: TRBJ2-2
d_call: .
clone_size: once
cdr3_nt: TGTGCCAGCAGCCCCGGAGTTACCGGGGAGCTGTTTTTT
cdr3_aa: CASSPGVTGELFF

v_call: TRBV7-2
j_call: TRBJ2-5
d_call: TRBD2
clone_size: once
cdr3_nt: TGTGCCAGCAGCCTTCGACTAGCGGGCCCCCCCACGGAGACCCAGTACTTC
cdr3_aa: CASSLRLAGPPTETQYF

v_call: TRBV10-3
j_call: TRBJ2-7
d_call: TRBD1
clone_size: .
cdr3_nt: TGTGCCATCAGGTGGACAGGTAACTCGGAGGAGCAGTACTTC
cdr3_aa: CAIRWTGNSEEQYF

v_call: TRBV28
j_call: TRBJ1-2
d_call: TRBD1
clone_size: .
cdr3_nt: TGTGCCAGCAGTCCCACAGGGGGCGTCTATGGCTACACCTTC
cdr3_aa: CASSPTGGVYGYTF

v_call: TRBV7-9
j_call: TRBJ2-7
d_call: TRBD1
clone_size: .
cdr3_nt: TGTGCCAGCAGCCGTGGGACAGGGAGCTCCTACGAGCAGTACTTC
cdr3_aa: CASSRGTGSSYEQYF

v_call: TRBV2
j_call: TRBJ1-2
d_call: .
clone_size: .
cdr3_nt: TGTGCCAGCAGTGCGGAGGGAAGCTATGGCTACACCTTC
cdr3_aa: CASSAEGSYGYTF

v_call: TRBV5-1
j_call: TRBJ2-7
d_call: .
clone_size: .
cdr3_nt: TGCGCCAGCAGCTTGGTGCTGGGGGGGGACAGGAGCTACGAGCAGTACTTC
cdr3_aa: CASSLVLGGDRSYEQYF